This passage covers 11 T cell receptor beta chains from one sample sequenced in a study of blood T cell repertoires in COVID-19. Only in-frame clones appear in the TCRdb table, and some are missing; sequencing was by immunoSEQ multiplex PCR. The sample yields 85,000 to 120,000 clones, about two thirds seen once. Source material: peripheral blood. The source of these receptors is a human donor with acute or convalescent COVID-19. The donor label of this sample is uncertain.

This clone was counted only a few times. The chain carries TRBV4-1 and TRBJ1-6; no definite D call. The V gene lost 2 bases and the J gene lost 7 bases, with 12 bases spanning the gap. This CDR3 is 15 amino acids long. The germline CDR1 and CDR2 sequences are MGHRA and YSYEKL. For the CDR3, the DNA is TGCGCCAGCAGCCAAAGAGATATAAGAAATTCACCCCTCCACTTT. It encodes CASSQRDIRNSPLHF.

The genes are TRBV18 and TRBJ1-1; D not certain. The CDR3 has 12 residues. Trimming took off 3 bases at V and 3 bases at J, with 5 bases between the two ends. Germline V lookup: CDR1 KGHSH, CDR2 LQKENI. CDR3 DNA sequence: TGTGCCAGCTCACCCACGGACACTGAAGCTTTCTTT. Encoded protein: CASSPTDTEAFF.

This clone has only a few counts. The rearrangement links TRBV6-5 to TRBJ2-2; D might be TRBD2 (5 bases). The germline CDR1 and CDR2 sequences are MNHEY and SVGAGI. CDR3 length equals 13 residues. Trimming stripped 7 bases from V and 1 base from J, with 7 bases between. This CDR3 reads CASKEGNTGELFF. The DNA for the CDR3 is TGTGCCAGCAAAGAGGGGAACACCGGGGAGCTGTTTTTT.

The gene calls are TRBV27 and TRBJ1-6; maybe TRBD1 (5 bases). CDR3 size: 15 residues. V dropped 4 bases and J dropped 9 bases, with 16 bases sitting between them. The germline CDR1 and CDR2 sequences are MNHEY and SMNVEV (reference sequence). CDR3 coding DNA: TGTGCCAGCAGTTCCTGGACAATTAGGGGTTCACCCCTCCACTTT. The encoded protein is CASSSWTIRGSPLHF.

As DNA, the CDR3 is TGTGCCAGCAGCGTCAATGGACAGGGGACCTATGGCTACACCTTC. Its translation: CASSVNGQGTYGYTF. The chain joins TRBV9 to TRBJ1-2; TRBD1 aligns across 9 bases. CDR3 size: 15 residues. The V segment lost 2 bases and the J segment 4 bases; nucleotides outside the gene matches: 6. CDR1 and CDR2 from the germline V gene are SGDLS and YYNGEE. The variable domain in full, completed from reference TRBV9 and TRBJ1-2, reads DSGVTQTPKHLITATGQRVTLRCSPRSGDLSVYWYQQSLDQGLQFLIQYYNGEERAKGNILERFSAQQFPDLHSELNLSSLELGDSALYFCASSVNGQGTYGYTFGSGTRLTVV.

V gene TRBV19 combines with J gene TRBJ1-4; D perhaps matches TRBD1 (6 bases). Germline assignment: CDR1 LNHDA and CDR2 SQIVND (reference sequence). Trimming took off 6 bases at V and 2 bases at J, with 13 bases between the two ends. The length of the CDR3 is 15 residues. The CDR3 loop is CASSRDTATNEKLFF. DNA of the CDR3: TGTGCCAGTAGCCGGGACACTGCGACTAATGAAAAACTGTTTTTT.

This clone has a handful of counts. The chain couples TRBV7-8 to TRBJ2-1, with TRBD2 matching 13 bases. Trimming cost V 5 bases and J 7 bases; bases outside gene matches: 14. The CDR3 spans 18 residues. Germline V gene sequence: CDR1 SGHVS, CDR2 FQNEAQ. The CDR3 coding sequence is TGTGCCAGCAGCGCCCGGACTAGCGGGAGAGCCGTTAGGAATGAGCAGTTCTTC. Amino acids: CASSARTSGRAVRNEQFF.

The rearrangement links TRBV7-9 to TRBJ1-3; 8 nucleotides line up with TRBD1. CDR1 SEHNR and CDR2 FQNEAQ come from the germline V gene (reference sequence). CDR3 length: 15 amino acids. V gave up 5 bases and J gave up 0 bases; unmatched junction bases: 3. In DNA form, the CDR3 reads TGTGCCAGCAGCCCCACAGGGGGCTCTGGAAACACCATATATTTT. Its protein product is CASSPTGGSGNTIYF.

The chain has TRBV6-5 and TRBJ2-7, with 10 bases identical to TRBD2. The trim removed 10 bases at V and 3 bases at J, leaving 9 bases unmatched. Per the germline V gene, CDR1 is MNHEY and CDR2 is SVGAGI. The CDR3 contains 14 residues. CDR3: CATTIAGGNYEQYV. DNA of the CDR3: TGTGCCACCACGATAGCGGGGGGCAACTACGAGCAGTACGTC.

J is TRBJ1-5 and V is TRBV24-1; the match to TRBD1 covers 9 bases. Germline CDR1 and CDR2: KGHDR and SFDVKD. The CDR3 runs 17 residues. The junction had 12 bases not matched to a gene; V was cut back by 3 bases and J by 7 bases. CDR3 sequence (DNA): TGTGCCACCAGTGATGCTCCATCTGGACAGGGGTGGCAGCCCCAGCATTTT. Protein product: CATSDAPSGQGWQPQHF.

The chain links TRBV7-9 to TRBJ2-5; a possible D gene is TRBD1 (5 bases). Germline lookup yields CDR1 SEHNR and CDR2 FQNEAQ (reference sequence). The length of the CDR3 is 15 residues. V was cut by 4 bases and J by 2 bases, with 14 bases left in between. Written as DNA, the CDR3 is TGTGCCAGCAGCTCTAGGGGCAGTCAGCAAGAGACCCAGTACTTC. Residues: CASSSRGSQQETQYF.